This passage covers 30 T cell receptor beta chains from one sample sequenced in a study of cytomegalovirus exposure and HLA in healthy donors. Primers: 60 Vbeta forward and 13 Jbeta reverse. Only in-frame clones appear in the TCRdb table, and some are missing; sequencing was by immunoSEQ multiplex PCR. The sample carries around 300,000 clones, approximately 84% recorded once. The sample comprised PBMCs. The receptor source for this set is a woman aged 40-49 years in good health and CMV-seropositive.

The CDR3 DNA reads as TGTGCCATCAGTGTGACGGAGCTTGGTGAAAAACTGTTTTTT. Protein product: CAISVTELGEKLFF. The chain recombines TRBV10-3 with TRBJ1-4; D is unresolved. Trimming cost V 4 bases and J 7 bases, with 13 bases left between them. The CDR3 sequence is 14 residues long. Looked up from germline, CDR1 is ENHRY and CDR2 is SYGVKD.

In nucleotides, the CDR3 is TGTGCCTGGAGTGTTAATTCAGGTTACACTGAAGCTTTCTTT. This encodes CAWSVNSGYTEAFF. This chain joins TRBV30 and TRBJ1-1; D not certain. The V end was cut by 0 bases, the J end by 3 bases, with 11 bases between. CDR3 length: 14 amino acids. The germline gives CDR1 GTSNPN, CDR2 SVGIG (reference sequence).

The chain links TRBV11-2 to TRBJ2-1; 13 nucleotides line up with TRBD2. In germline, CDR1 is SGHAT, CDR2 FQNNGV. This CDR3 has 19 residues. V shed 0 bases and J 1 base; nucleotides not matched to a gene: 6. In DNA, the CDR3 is TGTGCCAGCAGCTTAGACAAACTAGCGGGAGGGCCTTCCTACAATGAGCAGTTCTTC. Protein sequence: CASSLDKLAGGPSYNEQFF.

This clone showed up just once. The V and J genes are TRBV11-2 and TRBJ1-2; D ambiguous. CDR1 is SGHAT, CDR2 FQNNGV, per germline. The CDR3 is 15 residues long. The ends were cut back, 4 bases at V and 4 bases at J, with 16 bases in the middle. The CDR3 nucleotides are TGTGCCAGCAGCTCCCCGAGGAGTTTCCCCTATGGCTACACCTTC. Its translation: CASSSPRSFPYGYTF.

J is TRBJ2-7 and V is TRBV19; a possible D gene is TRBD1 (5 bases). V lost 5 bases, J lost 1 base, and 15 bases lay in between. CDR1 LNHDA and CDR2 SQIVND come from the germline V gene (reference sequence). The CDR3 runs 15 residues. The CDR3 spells CASSFGDSASYEQYF. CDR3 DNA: TGTGCCAGTAGTTTCGGCGACAGTGCTTCCTACGAGCAGTACTTC.

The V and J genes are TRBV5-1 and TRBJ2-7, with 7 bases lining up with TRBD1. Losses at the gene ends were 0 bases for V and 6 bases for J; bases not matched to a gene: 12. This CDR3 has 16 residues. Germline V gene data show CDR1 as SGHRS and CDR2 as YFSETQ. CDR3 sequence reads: CASSLVPGQSPLEQYF. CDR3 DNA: TGCGCCAGCAGCTTGGTCCCGGGACAGTCCCCTCTCGAGCAGTACTTC.

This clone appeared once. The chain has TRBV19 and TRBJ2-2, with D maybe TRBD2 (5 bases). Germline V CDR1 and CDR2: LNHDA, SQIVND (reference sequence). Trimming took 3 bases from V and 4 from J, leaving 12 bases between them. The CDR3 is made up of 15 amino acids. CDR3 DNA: TGTGCCAGTAGTATGCCGGGATCAGGCACCGGGGAGCTGTTTTTT. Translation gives CASSMPGSGTGELFF. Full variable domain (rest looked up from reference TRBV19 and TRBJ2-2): DGGITQSPKYLFRKEGQNVTLSCEQNLNHDAMYWYRQDPGQGLRLIYYSQIVNDFQKGDIAEGYSVSREKKESFPLTVTSAQKNPTAFYLCASSMPGSGTGELFFGEGSRLTVL.

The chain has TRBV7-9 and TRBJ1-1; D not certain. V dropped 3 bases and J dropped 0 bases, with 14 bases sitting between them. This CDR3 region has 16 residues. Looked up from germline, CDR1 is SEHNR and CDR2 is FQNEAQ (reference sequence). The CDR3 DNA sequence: TGTGCCAGCAGCTTGGGTCCGCCTCGGGTGAACACTGAAGCTTTCTTT. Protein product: CASSLGPPRVNTEAFF.

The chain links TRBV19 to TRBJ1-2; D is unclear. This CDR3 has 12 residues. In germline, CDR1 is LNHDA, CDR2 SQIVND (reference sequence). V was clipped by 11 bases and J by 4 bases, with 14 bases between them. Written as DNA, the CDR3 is TGTGCCGGGAGAACAGATTTCTATGGCTACACCTTC. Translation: CAGRTDFYGYTF. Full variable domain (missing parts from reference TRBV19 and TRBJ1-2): DGGITQSPKYLFRKEGQNVTLSCEQNLNHDAMYWYRQDPGQGLRLIYYSQIVNDFQKGDIAEGYSVSREKKESFPLTVTSAQKNPTAFYLCAGRTDFYGYTFGSGTRLTVV.

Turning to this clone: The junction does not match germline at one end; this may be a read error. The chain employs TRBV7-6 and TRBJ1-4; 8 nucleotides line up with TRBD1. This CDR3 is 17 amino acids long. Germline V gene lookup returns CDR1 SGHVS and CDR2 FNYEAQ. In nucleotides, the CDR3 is TGTGCCAGCAGCTTAGTCCAATCGACAGGGGCCGGCGAAAAACCGTTTTTT. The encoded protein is CASSLVQSTGAGEKPFF.

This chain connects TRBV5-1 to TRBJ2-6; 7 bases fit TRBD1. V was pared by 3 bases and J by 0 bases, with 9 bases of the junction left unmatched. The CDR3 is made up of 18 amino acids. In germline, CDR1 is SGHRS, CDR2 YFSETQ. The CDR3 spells CASSYDRTGFSGANVLTF. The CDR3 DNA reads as TGCGCCAGCAGCTACGACAGGACAGGCTTCTCTGGGGCCAACGTCCTGACTTTC.

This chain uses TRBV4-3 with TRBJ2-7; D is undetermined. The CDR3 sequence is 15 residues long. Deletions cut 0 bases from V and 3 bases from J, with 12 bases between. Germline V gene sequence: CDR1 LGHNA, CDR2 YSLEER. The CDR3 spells CASSQDGRAYYEQYF. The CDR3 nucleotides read TGCGCCAGCAGCCAAGATGGGCGAGCTTACTACGAGCAGTACTTC.

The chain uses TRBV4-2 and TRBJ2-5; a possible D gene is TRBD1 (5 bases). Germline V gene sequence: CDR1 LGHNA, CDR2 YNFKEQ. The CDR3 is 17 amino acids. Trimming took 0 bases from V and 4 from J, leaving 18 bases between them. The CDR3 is CASSQDFQAGMRETQYF. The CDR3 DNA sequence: TGTGCCAGCAGCCAAGACTTTCAGGCAGGGATGCGAGAGACCCAGTACTTC.

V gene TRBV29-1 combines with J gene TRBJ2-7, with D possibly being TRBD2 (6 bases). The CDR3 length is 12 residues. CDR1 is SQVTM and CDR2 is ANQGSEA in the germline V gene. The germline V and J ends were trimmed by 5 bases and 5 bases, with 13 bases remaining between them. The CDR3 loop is CSVSGASHEQYF. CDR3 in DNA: TGCAGCGTTTCGGGAGCGAGCCACGAGCAGTACTTC.

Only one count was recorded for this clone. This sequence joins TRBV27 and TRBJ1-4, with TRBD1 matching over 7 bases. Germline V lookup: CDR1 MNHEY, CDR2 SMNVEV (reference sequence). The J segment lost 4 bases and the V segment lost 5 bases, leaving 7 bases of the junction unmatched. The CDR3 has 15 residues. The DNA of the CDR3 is TGTGCCAGCAGTCCAGGGACAGTAAATAATGAAAAACTGTTTTTT. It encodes CASSPGTVNNEKLFF.

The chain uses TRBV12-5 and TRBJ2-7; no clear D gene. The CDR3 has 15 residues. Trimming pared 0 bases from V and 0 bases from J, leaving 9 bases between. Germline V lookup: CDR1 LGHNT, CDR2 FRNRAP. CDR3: CASGLVLGSSYEQYF. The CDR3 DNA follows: TGTGCTAGTGGTTTGGTACTGGGCAGCTCCTACGAGCAGTACTTC.

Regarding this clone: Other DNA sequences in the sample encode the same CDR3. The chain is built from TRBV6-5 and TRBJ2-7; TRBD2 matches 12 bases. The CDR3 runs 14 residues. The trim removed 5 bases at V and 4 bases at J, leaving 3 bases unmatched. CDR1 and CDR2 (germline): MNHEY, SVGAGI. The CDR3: CASSRTSGTYEQYF. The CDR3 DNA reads TGTGCCAGCAGTCGGACTAGCGGGACATACGAGCAGTACTTC.

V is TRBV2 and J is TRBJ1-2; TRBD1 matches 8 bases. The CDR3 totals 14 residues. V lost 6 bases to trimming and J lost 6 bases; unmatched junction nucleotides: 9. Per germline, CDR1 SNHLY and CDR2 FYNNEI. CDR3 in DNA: TGTGCCAGCAGACTCTTAACAGGGGGAAATGGCTACACCTTC. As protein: CASRLLTGGNGYTF.

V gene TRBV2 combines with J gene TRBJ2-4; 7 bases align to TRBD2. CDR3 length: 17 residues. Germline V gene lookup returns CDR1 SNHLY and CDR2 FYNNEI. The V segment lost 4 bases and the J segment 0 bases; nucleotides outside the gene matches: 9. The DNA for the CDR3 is TGTGCCAGCAGTGGGGTGGGAGGGGTCCTAGCCAAAAACATTCAGTACTTC. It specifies CASSGVGGVLAKNIQYF.

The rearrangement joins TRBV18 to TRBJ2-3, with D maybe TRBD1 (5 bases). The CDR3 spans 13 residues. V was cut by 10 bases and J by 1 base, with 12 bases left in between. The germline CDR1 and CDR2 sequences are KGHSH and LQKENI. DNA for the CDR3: TGTGCCACCGCAGGGTTGGGCACAGATACGCAGTATTTT. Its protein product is CATAGLGTDTQYF.

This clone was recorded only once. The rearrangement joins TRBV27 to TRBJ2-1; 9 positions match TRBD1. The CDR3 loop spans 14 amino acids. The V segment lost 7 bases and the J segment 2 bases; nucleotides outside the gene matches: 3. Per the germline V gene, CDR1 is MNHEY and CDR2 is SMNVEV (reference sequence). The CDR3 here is CASKGQGTYNEQFF. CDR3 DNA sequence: TGTGCCAGCAAGGGACAGGGTACCTACAATGAGCAGTTCTTC.

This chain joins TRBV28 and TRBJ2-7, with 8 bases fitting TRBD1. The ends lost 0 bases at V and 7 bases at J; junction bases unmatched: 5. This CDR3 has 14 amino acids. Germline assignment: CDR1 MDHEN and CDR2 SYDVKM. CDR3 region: CASSLWDREREQYF. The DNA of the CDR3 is TGTGCCAGCAGTTTATGGGACAGGGAGAGGGAGCAGTACTTC.

Here the CDR3 DNA reads TGCAGCGTTGAAGCCCCAAACTACAATGAGCAGTTCTTC. Amino acids: CSVEAPNYNEQFF. The chain links TRBV29-1 to TRBJ2-1; D unresolved. The V end lost 1 base, the J end lost 3 bases, and 7 bases lay between the germline ends. There are 13 residues in the CDR3. The V gene's germline CDR1 is SQVTM and CDR2 ANQGSEA.

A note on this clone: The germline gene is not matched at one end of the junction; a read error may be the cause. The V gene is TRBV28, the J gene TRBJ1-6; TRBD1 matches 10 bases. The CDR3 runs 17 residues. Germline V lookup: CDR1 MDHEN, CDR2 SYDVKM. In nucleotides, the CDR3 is TGTGCCAGCAGCTTATATTCGGGACAGGGGAATAATTCACCCCTCCACTTT. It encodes CASSLYSGQGNNSPLHF.

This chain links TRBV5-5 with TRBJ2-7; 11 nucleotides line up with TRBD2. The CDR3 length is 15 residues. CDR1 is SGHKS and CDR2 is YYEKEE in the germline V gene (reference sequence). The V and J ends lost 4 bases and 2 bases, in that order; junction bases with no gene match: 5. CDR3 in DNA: TGTGCCAGCAGCGCCGGGACTAGCGGTACCTACGAGCAGTACTTC. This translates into CASSAGTSGTYEQYF.

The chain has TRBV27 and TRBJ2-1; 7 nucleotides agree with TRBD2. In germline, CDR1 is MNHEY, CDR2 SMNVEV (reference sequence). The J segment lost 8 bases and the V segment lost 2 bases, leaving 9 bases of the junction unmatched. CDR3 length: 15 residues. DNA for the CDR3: TGTGCCAGCAGTTTAGTGGCGGGAGCCGTGGATGAGCAGTTCTTC. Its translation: CASSLVAGAVDEQFF.

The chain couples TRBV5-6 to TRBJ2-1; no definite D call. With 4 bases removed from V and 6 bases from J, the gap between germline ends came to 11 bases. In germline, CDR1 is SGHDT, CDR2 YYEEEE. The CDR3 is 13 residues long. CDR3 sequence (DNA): TGTGCCAGCAGCCGACCCTCGGGCAATGAGCAGTTCTTC. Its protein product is CASSRPSGNEQFF.

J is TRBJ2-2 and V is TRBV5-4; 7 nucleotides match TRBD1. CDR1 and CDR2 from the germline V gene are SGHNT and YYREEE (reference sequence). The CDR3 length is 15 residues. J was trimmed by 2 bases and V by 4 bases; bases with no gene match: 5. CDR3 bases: TGTGCCAGCAGCAGGGGACAGTCCAACACCGGGGAGCTGTTTTTT. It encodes CASSRGQSNTGELFF.

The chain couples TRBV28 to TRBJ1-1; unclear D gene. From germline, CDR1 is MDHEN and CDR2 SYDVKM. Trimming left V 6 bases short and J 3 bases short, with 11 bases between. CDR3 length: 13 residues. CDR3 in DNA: TGTGCCAGCAGGCGAGGCGGAGACACTGAAGCTTTCTTT. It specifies CASRRGGDTEAFF.

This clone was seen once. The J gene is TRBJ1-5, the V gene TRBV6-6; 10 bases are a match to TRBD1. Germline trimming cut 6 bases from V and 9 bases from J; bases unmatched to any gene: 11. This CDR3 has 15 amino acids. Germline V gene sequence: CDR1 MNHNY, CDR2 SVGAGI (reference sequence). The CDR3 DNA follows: TGTGCCAGCAGAACCGGGACAGGGGTTATGAGGCCCCAGCATTTT. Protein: CASRTGTGVMRPQHF.